A selection of T cell receptor beta chains follows, all from one sample in a study of T-cell reconstitution after alpha-beta-depleted transplantation in children. TCRdb called the PCR reads again in MiXCR, with one record for every CDR3 protein. The sample shows some 200,000 distinct CDR3 sequences, approximately 9.9% of them seen only once. This sample comprised PBMCs from the stem cell graft donor, obtained from the stem cell graft. Every receptor here comes from a human donor who donated a stem cell graft to a child with SCID. CDR3s include the opening cysteine and the closing phenylalanine or tryptophan. Each record gives: D gene, V gene, CDR3 length, CDR3 protein. D genes are given only for firm matches.

D: .
V: TRBV7-2
length: 13
CDR3: CASSLEAEETQYF

D: .
V: TRBV21-1
length: 12
CDR3: CASSKGDQPQHF

D: .
V: TRBV28
length: 12
CDR3: CASSNQPETQYF

D: .
V: TRBV5-1
length: 13
CDR3: CASSPSGGNIQYF

D: .
V: TRBV29-1
length: 13
CDR3: CSVRVSMNTEAFF

D: TRBD1
V: TRBV28
length: 16
CDR3: CASSSPGQGLGTEAFF

D: .
V: TRBV20-1
length: 15
CDR3: CSPRGGGAGDDTQYF

D: .
V: TRBV30
length: 13
CDR3: CAWSPGANQPQHF

D: .
V: TRBV27
length: 14
CDR3: CASGAAGSAYGYTF

D: .
V: TRBV5-1
length: 16
CDR3: CASSLAGSGSGNTIYF

D: .
V: TRBV12-3/TRBV12-4
length: 17
CDR3: CASSTLFQRSGANVLTF

D: TRBD2
V: TRBV10-3
length: 15
CDR3: CAITLRAGGTYEQYF

D: TRBD2
V: TRBV4-3
length: 16
CDR3: CASSLGLAGGKNIQYF

D: .
V: TRBV30
length: 13
CDR3: CAWSVEENQPQHF

D: TRBD1
V: TRBV6-4
length: 15
CDR3: CASSEALGQGYEQYF

D: TRBD1
V: TRBV7-2
length: 15
CDR3: CASSLSTGTAYEQYF

D: .
V: TRBV20-1
length: 16
CDR3: CSASRGEGGFNQPQHF

D: TRBD2
V: TRBV5-1
length: 18
CDR3: CASSLGLAGARPTDTQYF

D: .
V: TRBV11-2
length: 16
CDR3: CASSLAGADRMGGQYF

D: .
V: TRBV4-3
length: 16
CDR3: CASSQDRAGGYNEQFF

D: .
V: TRBV5-1
length: 15
CDR3: CASSPPQGYQETQYF

D: TRBD1
V: TRBV27
length: 19
CDR3: CASSFTGQGAFRVNTEAFF